The T cell receptor (beta chain) described here comes from a study of cytomegalovirus exposure and HLA in healthy donors. Trimming took off 3 bases at V and 0 bases at J, with 18 bases between the two ends. Germline V CDR1 and CDR2: MRHNA, SNTAGT. CDR3 length equals 18 residues. Primers for the PCR totalled 60 Vbeta and 13 Jbeta. The table came from immunoSEQ multiplex PCR; TCRdb's copy has only in-frame clones and leaves some out. The repertoire holds about 130,000 clones, with 81% as singletons. The chain employs TRBV6-4 and TRBJ1-5; maybe TRBD1 (6 bases). Sequencing used PBMCs. The sequence was collected from a man between 18 and 29 years old in good health and CMV-seronegative. The CDR3 sequence is CASSDDRTPTYSNQPQHF. Written as DNA, the CDR3 is TGTGCCAGCAGTGATGACAGGACGCCGACCTATAGCAATCAGCCCCAGCATTTT.